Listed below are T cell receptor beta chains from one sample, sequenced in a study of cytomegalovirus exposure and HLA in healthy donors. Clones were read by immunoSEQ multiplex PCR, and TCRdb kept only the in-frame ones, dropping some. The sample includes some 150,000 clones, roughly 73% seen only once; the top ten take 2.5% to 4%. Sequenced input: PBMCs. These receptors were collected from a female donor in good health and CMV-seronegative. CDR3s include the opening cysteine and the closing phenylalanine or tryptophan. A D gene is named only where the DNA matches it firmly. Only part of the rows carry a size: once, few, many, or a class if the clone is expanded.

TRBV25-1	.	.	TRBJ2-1	CASSGPGLYGLDEQFF	TGTGCCAGCAGTGGGCCTGGGCTATACGGATTGGATGAGCAGTTCTTC
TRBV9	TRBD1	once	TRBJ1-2	CASSVGGGTGVANYGYTF	TGTGCCAGCAGCGTAGGAGGGGGGACAGGGGTGGCTAACTATGGCTACACCTTC
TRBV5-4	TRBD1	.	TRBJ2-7	CASSLGQGAYEQYF	TGTGCCAGCAGCTTGGGACAGGGGGCCTACGAGCAGTACTTC
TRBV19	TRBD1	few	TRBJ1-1	CASSVGDRGWTEAFF	TGTGCCAGTAGTGTGGGGGACAGGGGGTGGACTGAAGCTTTCTTT
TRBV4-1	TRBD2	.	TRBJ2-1	CASSQVIAGYPEQFF	TGCGCCAGCAGCCAAGTAATAGCGGGGTATCCTGAGCAGTTCTTC
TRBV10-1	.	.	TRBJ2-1	CASSANQLGPEQFF	TGCGCCAGCAGTGCAAACCAACTAGGCCCCGAGCAGTTCTTC
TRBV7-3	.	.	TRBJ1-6	CASSLNLGVNSPLHF	TGTGCCAGCAGCTTAAATTTAGGGGTGAATTCACCCCTCCACTTT
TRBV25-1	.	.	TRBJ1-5	CASSESEASPQHF	TGTGCCAGCAGTGAATCCGAGGCGTCGCCCCAGCATTTT
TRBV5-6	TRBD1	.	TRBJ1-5	CASSYAARGIRVNQPQHF	TGTGCCAGCAGCTACGCGGCCAGGGGGATAAGGGTCAATCAGCCCCAGCATTTT
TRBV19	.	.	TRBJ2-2	CASSIDQQGGTGELFF	TGTGCCAGTAGTATAGACCAGCAGGGGGGCACCGGGGAGCTGTTTTTT
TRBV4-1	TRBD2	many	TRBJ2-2	CASSQEPSGGLGTGELFF	TGCGCCAGCAGCCAAGAACCCAGCGGGGGGTTGGGAACCGGGGAGCTGTTTTTT
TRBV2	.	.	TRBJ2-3	CASRRRSGSTDTQYF	TGTGCCAGCCGGCGACGGAGCGGGAGCACAGATACGCAGTATTTT
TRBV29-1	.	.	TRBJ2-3	CSVDGSGGYTDTQYF	TGCAGCGTTGATGGGTCAGGGGGGTACACAGATACGCAGTATTTT
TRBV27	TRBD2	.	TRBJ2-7	CASRSTSGYEQYF	TGTGCCAGCAGATCGACTAGCGGTTACGAGCAGTACTTC
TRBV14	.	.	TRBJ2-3	CASSQPQSTDTQYF	TGTGCCAGCAGCCAACCTCAGAGCACAGATACGCAGTATTTT
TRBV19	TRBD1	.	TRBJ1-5	CASSQDRGHQPQHF	TGTGCCAGTAGTCAGGACAGGGGGCATCAGCCCCAGCATTTT
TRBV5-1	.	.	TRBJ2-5	CASRGRGIQETQYF	TGCGCCAGCAGAGGCCGGGGGATCCAAGAGACCCAGTACTTC
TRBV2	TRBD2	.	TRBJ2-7	CASSEGTSGMYEQYF	TGTGCCAGCAGTGAGGGGACTAGCGGGATGTACGAGCAGTACTTC
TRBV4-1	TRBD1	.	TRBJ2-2	CASSQRGRGTGYTGELFF	TGCGCCAGCAGCCAAAGGGGTAGGGGGACAGGCTACACCGGGGAGCTGTTTTTT
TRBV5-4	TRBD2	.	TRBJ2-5	CASSLATSGPMGVETQYF	TGTGCCAGCAGCTTGGCGACTAGCGGGCCCATGGGGGTGGAGACCCAGTACTTC
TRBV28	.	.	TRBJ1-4	CATTRGGWRSANEKLFF	TGTGCCACCACCCGGGGGGGATGGAGATCGGCTAATGAAAAACTGTTTTTT
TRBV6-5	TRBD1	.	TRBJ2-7	CASSYGTGGPQQYF	TGTGCCAGCAGTTACGGAACAGGGGGACCCCAGCAGTACTTC
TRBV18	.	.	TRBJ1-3	CASSPRQEQTGNTIYF	TGTGCCAGCTCACCTCGACAGGAGCAGACCGGAAACACCATATATTTT
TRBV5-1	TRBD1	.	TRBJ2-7	CASSFRTGFRDEQYF	TGCGCCAGCAGCTTCCGGACAGGGTTTAGGGACGAGCAGTACTTC
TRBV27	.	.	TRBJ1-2	CASSSQGSGYTF	TGTGCCAGCAGTTCACAGGGAAGTGGCTACACCTTC
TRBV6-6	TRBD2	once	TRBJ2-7	CASSSTSVRAHEQYF	TGTGCCAGCAGTTCGACTAGCGTCCGAGCCCACGAGCAGTACTTC
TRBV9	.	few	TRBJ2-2	CASSVERETGELFF	TGTGCCAGCAGCGTAGAACGGGAAACCGGGGAGCTGTTTTTT
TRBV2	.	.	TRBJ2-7	CASSPLGTDFYEQYF	TGTGCCAGCAGTCCCCTTGGGACTGATTTCTACGAGCAGTACTTC
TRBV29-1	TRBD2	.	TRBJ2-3	CSVPGLAGDTQYF	TGCAGCGTTCCGGGACTAGCGGGAGATACGCAGTATTTT
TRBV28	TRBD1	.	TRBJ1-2	CASSYRGGYTF	TGTGCCAGCAGTTACAGGGGCGGCTACACCTTC
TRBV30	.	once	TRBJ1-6	CAWTPGDNSPLHF	TGTGCCTGGACACCCGGGGATAATTCACCCCTCCACTTT